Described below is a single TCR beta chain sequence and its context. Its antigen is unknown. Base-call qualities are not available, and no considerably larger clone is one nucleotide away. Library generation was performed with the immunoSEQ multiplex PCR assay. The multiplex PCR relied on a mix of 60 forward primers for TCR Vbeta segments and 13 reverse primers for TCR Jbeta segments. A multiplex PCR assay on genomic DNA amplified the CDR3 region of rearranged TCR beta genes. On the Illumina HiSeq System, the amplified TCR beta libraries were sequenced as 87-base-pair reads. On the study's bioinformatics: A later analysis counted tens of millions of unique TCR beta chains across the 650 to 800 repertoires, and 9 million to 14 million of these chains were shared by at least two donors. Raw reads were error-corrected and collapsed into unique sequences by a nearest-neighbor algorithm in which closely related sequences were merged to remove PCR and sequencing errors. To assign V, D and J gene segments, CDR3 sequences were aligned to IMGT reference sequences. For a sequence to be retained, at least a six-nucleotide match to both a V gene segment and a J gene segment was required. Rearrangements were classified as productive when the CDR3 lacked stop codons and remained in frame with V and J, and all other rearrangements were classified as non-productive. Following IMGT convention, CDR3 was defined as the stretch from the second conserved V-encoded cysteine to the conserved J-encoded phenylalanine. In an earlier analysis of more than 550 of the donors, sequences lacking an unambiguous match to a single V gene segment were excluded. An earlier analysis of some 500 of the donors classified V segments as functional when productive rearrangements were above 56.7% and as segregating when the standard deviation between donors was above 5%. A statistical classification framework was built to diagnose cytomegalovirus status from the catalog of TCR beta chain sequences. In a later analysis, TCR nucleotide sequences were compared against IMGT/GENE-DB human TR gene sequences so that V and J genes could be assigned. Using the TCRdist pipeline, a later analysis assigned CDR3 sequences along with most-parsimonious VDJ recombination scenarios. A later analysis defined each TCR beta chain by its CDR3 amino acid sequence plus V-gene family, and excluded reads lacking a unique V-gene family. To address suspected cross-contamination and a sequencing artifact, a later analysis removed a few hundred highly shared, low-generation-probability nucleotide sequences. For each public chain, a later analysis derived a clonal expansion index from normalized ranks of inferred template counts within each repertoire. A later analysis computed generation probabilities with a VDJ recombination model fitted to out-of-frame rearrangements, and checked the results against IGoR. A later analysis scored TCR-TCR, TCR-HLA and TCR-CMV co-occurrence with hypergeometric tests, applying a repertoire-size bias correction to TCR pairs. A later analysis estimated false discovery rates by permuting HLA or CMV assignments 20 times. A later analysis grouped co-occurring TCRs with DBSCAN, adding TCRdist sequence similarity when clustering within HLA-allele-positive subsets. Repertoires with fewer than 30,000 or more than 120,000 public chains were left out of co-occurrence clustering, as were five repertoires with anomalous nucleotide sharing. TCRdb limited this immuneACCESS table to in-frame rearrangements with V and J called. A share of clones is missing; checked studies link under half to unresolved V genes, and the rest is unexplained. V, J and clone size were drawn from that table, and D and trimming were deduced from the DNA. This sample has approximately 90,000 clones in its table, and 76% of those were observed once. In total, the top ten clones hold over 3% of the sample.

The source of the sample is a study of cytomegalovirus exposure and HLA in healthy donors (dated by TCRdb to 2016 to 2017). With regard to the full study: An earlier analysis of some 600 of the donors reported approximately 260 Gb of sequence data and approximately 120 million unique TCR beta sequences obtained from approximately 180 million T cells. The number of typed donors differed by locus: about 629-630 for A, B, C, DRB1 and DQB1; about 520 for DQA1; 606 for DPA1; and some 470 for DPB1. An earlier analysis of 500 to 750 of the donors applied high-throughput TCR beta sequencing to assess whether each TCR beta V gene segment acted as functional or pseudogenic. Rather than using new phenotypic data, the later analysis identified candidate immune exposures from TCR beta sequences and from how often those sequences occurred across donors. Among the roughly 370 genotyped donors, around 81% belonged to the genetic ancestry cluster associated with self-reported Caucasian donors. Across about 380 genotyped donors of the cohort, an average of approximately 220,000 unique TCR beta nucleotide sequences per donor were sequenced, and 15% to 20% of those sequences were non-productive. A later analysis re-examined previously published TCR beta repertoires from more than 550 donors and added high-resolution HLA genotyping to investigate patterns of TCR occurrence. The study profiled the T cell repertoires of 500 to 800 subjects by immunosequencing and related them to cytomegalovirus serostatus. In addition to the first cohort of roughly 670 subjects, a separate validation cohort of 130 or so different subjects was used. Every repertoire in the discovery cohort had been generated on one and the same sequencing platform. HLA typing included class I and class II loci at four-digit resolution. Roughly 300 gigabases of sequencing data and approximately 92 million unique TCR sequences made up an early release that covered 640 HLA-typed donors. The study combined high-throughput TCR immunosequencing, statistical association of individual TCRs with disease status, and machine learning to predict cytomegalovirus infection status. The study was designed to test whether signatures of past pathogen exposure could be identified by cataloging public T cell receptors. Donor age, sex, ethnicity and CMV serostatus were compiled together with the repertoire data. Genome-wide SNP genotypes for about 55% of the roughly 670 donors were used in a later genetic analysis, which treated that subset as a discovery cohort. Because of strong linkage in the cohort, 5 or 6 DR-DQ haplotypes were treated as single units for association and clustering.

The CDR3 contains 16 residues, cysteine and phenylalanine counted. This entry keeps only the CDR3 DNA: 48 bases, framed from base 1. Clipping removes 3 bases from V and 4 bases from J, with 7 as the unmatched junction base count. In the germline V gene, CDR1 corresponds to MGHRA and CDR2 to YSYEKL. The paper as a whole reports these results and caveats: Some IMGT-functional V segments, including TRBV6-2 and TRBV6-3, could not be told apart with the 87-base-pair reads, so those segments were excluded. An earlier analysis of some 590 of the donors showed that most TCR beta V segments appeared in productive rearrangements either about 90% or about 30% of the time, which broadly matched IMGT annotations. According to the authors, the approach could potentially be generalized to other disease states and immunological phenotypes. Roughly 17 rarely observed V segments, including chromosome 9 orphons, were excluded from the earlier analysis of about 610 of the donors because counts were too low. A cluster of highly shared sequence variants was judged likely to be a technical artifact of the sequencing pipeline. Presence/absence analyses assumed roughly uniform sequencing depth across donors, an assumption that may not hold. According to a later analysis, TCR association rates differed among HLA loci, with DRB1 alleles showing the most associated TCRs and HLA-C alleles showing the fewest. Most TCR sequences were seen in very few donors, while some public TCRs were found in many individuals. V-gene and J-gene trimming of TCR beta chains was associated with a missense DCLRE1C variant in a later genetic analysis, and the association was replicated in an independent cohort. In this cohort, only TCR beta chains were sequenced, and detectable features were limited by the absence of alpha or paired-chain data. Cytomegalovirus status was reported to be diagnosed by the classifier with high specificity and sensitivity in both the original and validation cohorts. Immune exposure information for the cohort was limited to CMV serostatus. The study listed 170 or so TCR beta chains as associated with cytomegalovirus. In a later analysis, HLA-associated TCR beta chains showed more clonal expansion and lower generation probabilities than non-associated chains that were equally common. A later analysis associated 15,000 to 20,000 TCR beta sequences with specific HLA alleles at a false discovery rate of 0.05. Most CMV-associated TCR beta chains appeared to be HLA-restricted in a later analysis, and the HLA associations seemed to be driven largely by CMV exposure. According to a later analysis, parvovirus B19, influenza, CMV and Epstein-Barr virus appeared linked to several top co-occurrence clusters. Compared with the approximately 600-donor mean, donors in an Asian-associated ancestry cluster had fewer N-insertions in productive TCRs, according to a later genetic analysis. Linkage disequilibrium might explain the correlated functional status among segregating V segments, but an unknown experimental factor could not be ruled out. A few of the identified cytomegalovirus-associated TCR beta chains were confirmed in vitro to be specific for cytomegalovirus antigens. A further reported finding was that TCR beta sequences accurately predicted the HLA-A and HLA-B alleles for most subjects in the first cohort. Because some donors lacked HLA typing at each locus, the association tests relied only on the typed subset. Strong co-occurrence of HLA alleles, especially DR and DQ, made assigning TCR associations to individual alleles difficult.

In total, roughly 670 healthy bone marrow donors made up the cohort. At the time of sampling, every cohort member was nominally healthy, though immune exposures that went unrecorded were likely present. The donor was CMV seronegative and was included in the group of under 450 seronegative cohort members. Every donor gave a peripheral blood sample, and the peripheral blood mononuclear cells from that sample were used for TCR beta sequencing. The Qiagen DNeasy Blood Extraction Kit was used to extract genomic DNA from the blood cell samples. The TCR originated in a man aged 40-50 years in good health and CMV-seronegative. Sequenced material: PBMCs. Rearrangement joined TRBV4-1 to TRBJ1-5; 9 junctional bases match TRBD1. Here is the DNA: TGCGCCAGCAGCCACCGTCCGGGACAGGGTAATCAGCCCCAGCATTTT. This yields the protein CASSHRPGQGNQPQHF.